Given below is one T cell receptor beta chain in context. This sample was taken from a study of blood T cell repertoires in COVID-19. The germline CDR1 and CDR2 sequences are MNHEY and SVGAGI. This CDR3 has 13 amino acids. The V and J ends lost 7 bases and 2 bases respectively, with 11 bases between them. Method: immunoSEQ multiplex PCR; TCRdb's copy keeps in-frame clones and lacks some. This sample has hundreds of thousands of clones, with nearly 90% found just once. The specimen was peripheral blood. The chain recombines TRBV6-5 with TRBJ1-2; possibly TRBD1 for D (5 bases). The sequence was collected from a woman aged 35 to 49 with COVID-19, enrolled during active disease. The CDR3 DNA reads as TGTGCCAGCACGCTACAGGCGAACTATGGCTACACCTTC. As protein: CASTLQANYGYTF.